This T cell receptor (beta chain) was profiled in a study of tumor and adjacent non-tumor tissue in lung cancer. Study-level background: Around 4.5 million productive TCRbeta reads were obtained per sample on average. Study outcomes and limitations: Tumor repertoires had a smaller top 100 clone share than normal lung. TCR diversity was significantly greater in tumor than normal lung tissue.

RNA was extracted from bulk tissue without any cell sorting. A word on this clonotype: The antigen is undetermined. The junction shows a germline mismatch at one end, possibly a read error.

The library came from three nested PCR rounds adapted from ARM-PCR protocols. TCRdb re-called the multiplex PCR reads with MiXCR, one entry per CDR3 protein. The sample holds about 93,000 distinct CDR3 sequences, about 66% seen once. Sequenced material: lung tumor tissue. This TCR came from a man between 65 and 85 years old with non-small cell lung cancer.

CDR3 loop: CASSQVTSGSNSGELFF. CDR3 nucleotides: TGTGCTAGCAGCCAAGTGACAAGCGGGAGTAATTCCGGGGAGCTGTTTTTT. The chain recombines TRBV4-2 with TRBJ2-2; 8 nucleotides match TRBD2. Germline V gene sequence: CDR1 LGHNA, CDR2 YNFKEQ. The CDR3 is made up of 17 amino acids.